This paragraph covers one T cell receptor (beta chain) sequence. The target antigen is unknown. The sample belongs to a study of brain T cells in children with intractable seizures. Findings and limits, study-wide: Clones missing pre-surgery may reflect undersampling of that blood sample. Only CDR3 sequence similarity suggested viral specificity, without known HCMV serostatus.

V was cut by 4 bases and J by 12 bases, with 10 bases left in between. The CDR3 contains 11 residues. Sequencing was limited to surgery cases with top T cell transcript signatures in brain tissue. Before surgery, patients took at least one anti-epileptic drug. Sequencing used immunoSEQ multiplex PCR; TCRdb keeps in-frame clones, though not all of them. The table records some 64,000 clones, 95% to 97% of them present only once. The chain links TRBV12-3 or TRBV12-4 to TRBJ2-1; a possible D gene is TRBD2 (5 bases). The source is a boy younger than two with focal cortical dysplasia and intractable seizures. Sequenced here: peripheral blood, sampled at surgery. DNA of the CDR3: TGTGCCAGCAGTTGGCTGCGGGTGCAGTTCTTC. Translating it yields CASSWLRVQFF.